This TCR beta chain was recorded in a study of T cells after yellow fever vaccination. UMIs were added to TCR cDNA along with a universal primer site when it was made by 5'RACE template switching. TCRdb independently ran MiXCR on the 5' RACE reads; one entry per CDR3 protein. The sample shows 450,000 to 550,000 distinct CDR3 sequences, around a fifth of them seen only once. V was clipped by 4 bases and J by 0 bases; unmatched bases: 5. The CDR3 has 15 amino acids. Germline V gene sequence: CDR1 SGHTA, CDR2 FQGNSA. Study findings and constraints: Researchers report a weaker secondary response that nonetheless peaked faster, day 5 versus 15. Any FACS-sorted repertoire could hold abundant clonotypes that contaminate it from the bulk population.

About this clonotype itself: The antigen remains undetermined.

This clonotype originated in a man aged 18 to 29 who received the YFV17D yellow fever vaccine. V is TRBV7-2 and J is TRBJ1-2; 7 bases map to TRBD1. This specimen consisted of PBMCs, obtained less than 25 days after the first yellow fever vaccination. The CDR3 nucleotides read TGTGCCAGCAGCTACAGGGGACCAGCTAACTATGGCTACACCTTC. This sequence encodes CASSYRGPANYGYTF.